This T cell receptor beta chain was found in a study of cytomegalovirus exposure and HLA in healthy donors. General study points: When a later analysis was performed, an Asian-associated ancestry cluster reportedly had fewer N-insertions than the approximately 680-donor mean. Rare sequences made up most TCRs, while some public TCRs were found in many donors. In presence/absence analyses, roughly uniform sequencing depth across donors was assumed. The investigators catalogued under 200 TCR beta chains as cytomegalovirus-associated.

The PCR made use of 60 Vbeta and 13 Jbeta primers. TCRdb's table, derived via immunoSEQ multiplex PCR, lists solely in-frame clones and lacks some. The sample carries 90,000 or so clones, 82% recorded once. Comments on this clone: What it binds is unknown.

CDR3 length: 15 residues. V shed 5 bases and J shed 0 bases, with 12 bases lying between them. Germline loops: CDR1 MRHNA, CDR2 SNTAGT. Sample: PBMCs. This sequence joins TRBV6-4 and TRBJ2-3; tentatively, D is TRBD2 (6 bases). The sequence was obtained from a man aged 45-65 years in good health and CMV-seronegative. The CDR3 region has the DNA TGTGCCAGCAGTATGACGGGAGCGAGCACAGATACGCAGTATTTT. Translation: CASSMTGASTDTQYF.